This passage covers 5 T cell receptor beta chains from one sample sequenced in a study of regulatory T cells in long-lasting Graves disease. Building of the TCR beta libraries involved iRepertoire HTBI primers and Arm-PCR of CDR3 regions. TCRdb passed the multiplex PCR reads through MiXCR, listing each CDR3 protein once. The sample includes 400,000 to 550,000 distinct CDR3 sequences, roughly 15% seen only once; the top ten take about 11%. The time point is: newly diagnosed GD, antithyroid drugs for less than 3 months. PBMC RNA served as the TCR library source. The same specimen was also included in a second study, on T cells in Graves' hyperthyroidism and ophthalmopathy.

The sequencing here drew on peripheral blood mononuclear cells (PBMCs), taken at new diagnosis, from a patient treated with antithyroid drugs. Receptors were obtained from a woman aged 30 to 39 with Graves disease.

This chain connects TRBV30 to TRBJ2-2, with D uncertain. From germline, CDR1 is GTSNPN and CDR2 SVGIG (reference sequence). V was cut by 4 bases and J by 1 base, with 10 bases left in between. The CDR3 is 14 amino acids. The CDR3 spells CAWTWQLNTGELFF. In nucleotides, the CDR3 is TGTGCCTGGACTTGGCAGCTGAACACCGGGGAGCTGTTTTTT. The full variable domain, rest sourced from reference TRBV30 and TRBJ2-2, is SQTIHQWPATLVQPVGSPLSLECTVEGTSNPNLYWYRQAAGRGLQLLFYSVGIGQISSEVPQNLSASRPQDRQFILSSKKLLLSDSGFYLCAWTWQLNTGELFFGEGSRLTVL.

This clonotype has just a few counts. CDR3 residues: CATEEGRGETQYF. CDR3 DNA sequence: TGTGCCACCGAGGAAGGGAGAGGAGAGACCCAGTACTTC. The chain uses TRBV24-1 and TRBJ2-5; maybe TRBD2 (5 bases). Germline CDR1 and CDR2: KGHDR and SFDVKD. The CDR3 has 13 amino acids. Deletions cut 9 bases from V and 4 bases from J, with 14 bases between.

V and J are TRBV6-9 and TRBJ1-1, with a weak D call TRBD1 (6 bases). The V end was cut by 3 bases, the J end by 1 base, with 12 bases between. The CDR3 totals 15 residues. Per the germline V gene, CDR1 is MNHGY and CDR2 is SVAAGI. CDR3 in amino acids: CASSYGGHWNTEAFF. The CDR3 nucleotides are TGTGCCAGCAGTTACGGGGGCCATTGGAACACTGAAGCTTTCTTT.

This clonotype showed up many times. The CDR3 DNA follows: TGTGCCAGCAGTAATAGCGGGGGGAACTACGAGCAGTACTTC. It specifies CASSNSGGNYEQYF. This rearrangement joins TRBV12-3 or TRBV12-4 to TRBJ2-7; TRBD2 matches 10 bases. Trimming at V came to 5 bases and at J to 3 bases, leaving 4 bases not matched to a gene. The CDR3 runs 14 residues.

This clonotype turned up a few times. This chain joins TRBV7-9 and TRBJ2-2; 10 nucleotides match TRBD2. Germline V gene data show CDR1 as SEHNR and CDR2 as FQNEAQ (reference sequence). CDR3 size: 17 residues. V shed 8 bases, J shed 6 bases, and the junction held 15 bases outside the gene matches. The CDR3 loop reads CASRLQLAGVFPGELFF. CDR3 in DNA: TGTGCCAGCCGCCTTCAGCTAGCGGGAGTTTTTCCCGGGGAGCTGTTTTTT.